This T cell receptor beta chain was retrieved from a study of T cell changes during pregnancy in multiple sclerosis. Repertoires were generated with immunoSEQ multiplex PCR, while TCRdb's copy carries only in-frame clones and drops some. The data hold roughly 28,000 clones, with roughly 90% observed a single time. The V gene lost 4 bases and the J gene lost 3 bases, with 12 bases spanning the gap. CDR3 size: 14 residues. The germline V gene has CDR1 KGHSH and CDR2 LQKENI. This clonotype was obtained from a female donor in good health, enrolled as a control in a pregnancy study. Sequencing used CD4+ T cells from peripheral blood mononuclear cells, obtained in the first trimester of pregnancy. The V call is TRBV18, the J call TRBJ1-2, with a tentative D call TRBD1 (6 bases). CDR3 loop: CASSRTTGHYGYTF. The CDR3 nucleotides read TGTGCCAGCTCACGAACGACAGGACACTATGGCTACACCTTC.